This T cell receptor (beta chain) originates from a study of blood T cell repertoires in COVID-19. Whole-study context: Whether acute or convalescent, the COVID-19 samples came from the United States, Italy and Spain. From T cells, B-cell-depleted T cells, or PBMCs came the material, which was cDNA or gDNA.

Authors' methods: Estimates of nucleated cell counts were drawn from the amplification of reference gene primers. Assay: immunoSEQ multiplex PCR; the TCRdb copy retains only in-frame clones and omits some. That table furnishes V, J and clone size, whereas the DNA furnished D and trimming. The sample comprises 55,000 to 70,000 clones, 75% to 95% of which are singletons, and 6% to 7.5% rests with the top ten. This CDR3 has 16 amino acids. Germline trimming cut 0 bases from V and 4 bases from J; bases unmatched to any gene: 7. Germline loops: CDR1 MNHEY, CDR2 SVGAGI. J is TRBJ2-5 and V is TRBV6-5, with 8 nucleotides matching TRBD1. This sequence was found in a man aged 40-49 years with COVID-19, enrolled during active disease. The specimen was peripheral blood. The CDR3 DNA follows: TGTGCCAGCAGTTACTCGGATCGGACAGGGATAGAGACCCAGTACTTC. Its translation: CASSYSDRTGIETQYF.